Sequencing of this T cell receptor (beta chain) was carried out in a study of OX40 agonist ivuxolimab in advanced cancers. This table comes from immunoSEQ multiplex PCR, and its TCRdb copy is limited to in-frame clones, with some not included. The table includes some 59,000 clones, roughly 87% detected once. Germline lookup yields CDR1 MNHNY and CDR2 SVGAGI (reference sequence). Deletions cut 4 bases from V and 3 bases from J, with 16 bases between. The CDR3 is 15 amino acids. The chain combines TRBV6-6 with TRBJ2-7; the D gene is possibly TRBD2 (5 bases). Source: CD4+ or CD8+ T cells sorted from blood, taken in a trial of the OX40 agonist ivuxolimab. The sequence was obtained from an adult with an advanced solid tumor such as melanoma, head and neck, liver or kidney cancer. CDR3 DNA sequence: TGTGCCAGCAGTTTAGACTGGTCGGGGAGCTACGAGCAGTACTTC. Residues: CASSLDWSGSYEQYF.